This entry lists 11 T cell receptor beta chains sequenced from one sample in a study of blood T cell repertoires in COVID-19. The repertoire was sequenced with immunoSEQ multiplex PCR; TCRdb's copy has only in-frame clones and lacks some. There are 150,000 to 200,000 clones in the sample; 78% occur only once, and 2.8% lies in the top ten. The sequencing sample was made of peripheral blood. All receptors derive from an elderly woman with active or convalescent COVID-19.

The chain joins TRBV3-1 (or the pseudogene TRBV3-2) to TRBJ2-7; TRBD2 is a possible D gene (6 bases). V was shortened by 3 bases and J by 2 bases, with 11 bases between the two germline ends. The CDR3 is 14 amino acids. The V gene's germline CDR1 is LGHDT and CDR2 YNNKEL (reference sequence). Here the CDR3 reads CASSHGGATYEQYF. The CDR3 DNA follows: TGTGCCAGCAGCCACGGCGGGGCCACCTACGAGCAGTACTTC.

This chain connects TRBV18 to TRBJ1-1, with D hard to call. Trimming stripped 3 bases from V and 1 base from J, with 9 bases between. This CDR3 is built from 14 residues. Germline lookup yields CDR1 KGHSH and CDR2 LQKENI. The CDR3 region has the DNA TGTGCCAGCTCACCGCAACAACAGAACACTGAAGCTTTCTTT. Translation gives CASSPQQQNTEAFF.

V and J are TRBV5-1 and TRBJ1-4; 8 bases fit TRBD1. CDR3 length equals 17 residues. The ends lost 1 base at V and 1 base at J; junction bases unmatched: 6. Germline V gene data show CDR1 as SGHRS and CDR2 as YFSETQ. The CDR3 bases are TGCGCCAGCAGCTTGTATGACAGGGGAGGAACTAATGAAAAACTGTTTTTT. Translated: CASSLYDRGGTNEKLFF.

The chain has TRBV25-1 and TRBJ1-6, with D unresolved. The V gene's germline CDR1 is MGHDK and CDR2 SYGVNS. This CDR3 comprises 15 residues. Trimming took 1 base from V and 10 from J, leaving 14 bases between them. The DNA of the CDR3 is TGTGCCAGCAGTGAATCGAGGCGGGCACGGTCACCCCTCCACTTT. Its translation is CASSESRRARSPLHF.

In this sample, this clone turned up a few times. This chain links TRBV7-2 with TRBJ2-6; 9 bases are a match to TRBD1. CDR1 is SGHTA, CDR2 FQGNSA, per germline. The CDR3 is made up of 19 amino acids. Unmatched junction bases numbered 8, after V lost 2 bases and J lost 0 bases. The DNA for the CDR3 is TGTGCCAGCAGCTTACTAGGGACAGGGAAAGACTCTGGGGCCAACGTCCTGACTTTC. Residues: CASSLLGTGKDSGANVLTF.

This clone was recorded a few times. V and J are TRBV11-2 and TRBJ1-2, with TRBD1 as a possible D gene (6 bases). This CDR3 is built from 14 residues. The germline V gene has CDR1 SGHAT and CDR2 FQNNGV. V was clipped by 4 bases and J by 1 base, with 10 bases between them. The CDR3 here is CASSSLDSNYGYTF. The CDR3 DNA is TGTGCCAGCAGCTCTTTGGACAGTAACTATGGCTACACCTTC.

This clone occurred a few times. The J gene is TRBJ1-1, the V gene TRBV6-5; 11 bases match TRBD1. Germline-derived CDR1 and CDR2 are MNHEY and SVGAGI. Trimming took 7 bases from V and 4 from J; bases not matched to a gene: 5. CDR3 length: 14 residues. CDR3 bases: TGTGCCAGCATCCCCGGACAGGGGGCCACTGAAGCTTTCTTT. This encodes CASIPGQGATEAFF.

V usage is TRBV5-4 and J usage is TRBJ1-6; D not certain. Per germline, CDR1 SGHNT and CDR2 YYREEE (reference sequence). There are 15 residues in the CDR3. Trimming shortened V by 3 bases and J by 5 bases, and 12 bases separated the two germline ends. DNA for the CDR3: TGTGCCAGCAGCTCCCAGTTGGCAGATAATTCACCCCTCCACTTT. It codes for CASSSQLADNSPLHF.

The V and J genes are TRBV5-6 and TRBJ2-6, with 8 bases matching TRBD1. The V segment lost 4 bases and the J segment 2 bases; nucleotides outside the gene matches: 2. Germline V gene sequence: CDR1 SGHDT, CDR2 YYEEEE. The CDR3 totals 15 residues. The CDR3 nucleotides are TGTGCCAGCAGCGTGACAGGGGCTGGGGCCAACGTCCTGACTTTC. Protein: CASSVTGAGANVLTF.

The chain uses TRBV19 and TRBJ2-1; 8 bases are shared with TRBD1. The trim removed 3 bases at V and 8 bases at J, leaving 6 bases unmatched. Germline lookup yields CDR1 LNHDA and CDR2 SQIVND (reference sequence). This CDR3 comprises 14 residues. The CDR3 nucleotides read TGTGCCAGTAGTATGGTTGACAGGGGCGATGAGCAGTTCTTC. Its protein product is CASSMVDRGDEQFF.

To note about this clone: The junction does not match germline at one end; this may be a read error. V and J are TRBV6-2 or TRBV6-3 and TRBJ1-2; weak D call: TRBD1 (6 bases). CDR1 and CDR2 (germline): MNHEY, SVGEGT. There are 12 residues in the CDR3. The CDR3 sequence is CASSYDPQGSAF. The CDR3 DNA reads as TGTGCCAGCAGTTACGATCCCCAGGGGTCGGCCTTC.